One and the same sample provided the 32 T cell receptor beta chains below, sequenced in a study of shared clonotypes between healthy human individuals. Only in-frame clones appear in the TCRdb table, and some are missing; sequencing was by immunoSEQ multiplex PCR. Among millions of clones listed, about 92% were seen once. The sample comprised naive CD4+ T cells sorted from blood. Subset here: CD45RA+ positively selected. These receptors were collected from a man aged 18 to 35 in good health.

The chain uses TRBV11-3 and TRBJ2-7; D possibly uses TRBD1 or TRBD2 (5 bases each). V was pared by 1 base and J by 5 bases, with 12 bases between. The CDR3 sequence is 14 residues long. The germline V gene encodes CDR1 SGHNT and CDR2 YENEEA. The CDR3 is CASSLAGTDHEQYF. As DNA, the CDR3 is TGTGCCAGCAGCTTAGCAGGGACGGACCACGAGCAGTACTTC.

The J gene is TRBJ2-1, the V gene TRBV7-6; perhaps TRBD2 as D (7 bases). The CDR3 sequence is 12 residues long. Germline lookup yields CDR1 SGHVS and CDR2 FNYEAQ. The ends were cut back, 3 bases at V and 13 bases at J, with 13 bases in the middle. For the CDR3, the DNA is TGTGCCAGCAGCTTGGGGGGGCCCAACCAGTTCTTC. It codes for CASSLGGPNQFF. The variable domain in full, with the rest retrieved from reference TRBV7-6 and TRBJ2-1, is GAGVSQSPRYKVTKRGQDVALRCDPISGHVSLYWYRQALGQGPEFLTYFNYEAQQDKSGLPNDRFSAERPEGSISTLTIQRTEQRDSAMYRCASSLGGPNQFFGPGTRLTVL.

J is TRBJ2-7 and V is TRBV7-8; TRBD1 agrees at 8 bases. This CDR3 is 14 amino acids long. V shed 5 bases and J 3 bases; nucleotides not matched to a gene: 6. Germline CDR1 reads SGHVS; CDR2 reads FQNEAQ. In nucleotides, the CDR3 is TGTGCCAGCAGCGGGCGGACAGGGATCTACGAGCAGTACTTC. Translating gives CASSGRTGIYEQYF. Combining the CDR3 with reference TRBV7-8 and TRBJ2-7 gives the whole variable domain GAGVSQSPRYKVAKRGQDVALRCDPISGHVSLFWYQQALGQGPEFLTYFQNEAQLDKSGLPSDRFFAERPEGSVSTLKIQRTQQEDSAVYLCASSGRTGIYEQYFGPGTRLTVT.

The chain couples TRBV7-8 to TRBJ2-3; D gene uncertain. Trimming shortened V by 6 bases and J by 4 bases, and 14 bases separated the two germline ends. The CDR3 has 14 residues. From germline, CDR1 is SGHVS and CDR2 FQNEAQ. CDR3 bases: TGTGCCAGCAGGACTTCTCTTCTCGCAGATACGCAGTATTTT. Residues: CASRTSLLADTQYF.

This chain uses TRBV7-2 with TRBJ1-3; 8 bases match TRBD1. CDR3 size: 15 residues. Germline V CDR1 and CDR2: SGHTA, FQGNSA. Unmatched junction bases numbered 6, after V lost 4 bases and J lost 4 bases. The CDR3 region has the DNA TGTGCCAGCAGCTACCGGACAGGGCAGGGAAACACCATATATTTT. Translated: CASSYRTGQGNTIYF. Combining the CDR3 with reference TRBV7-2 and TRBJ1-3 gives the whole variable domain GAGVSQSPSNKVTEKGKDVELRCDPISGHTALYWYRQSLGQGLEFLIYFQGNSAPDKSGLPSDRFSAERTGGSVSTLTIQRTQQEDSAVYLCASSYRTGQGNTIYFGEGSWLTVV.

This chain uses TRBV6-6 with TRBJ2-3; a weak D match, TRBD2 (5 bases). The germline V gene has CDR1 MNHNY and CDR2 SVGAGI (reference sequence). The germline V and J ends were trimmed by 7 bases and 3 bases, with 14 bases remaining between them. The CDR3 totals 14 residues. CDR3 sequence reads: CASTPRPGTDTQYF. The CDR3 DNA reads TGTGCCAGCACCCCGCGGCCGGGGACAGATACGCAGTATTTT.

The chain has TRBV5-1 and TRBJ2-7, with 9 bases lining up with TRBD2. Germline CDR1 is SGHRS and CDR2 is YFSETQ. J was trimmed by 2 bases and V by 0 bases; bases with no gene match: 6. This CDR3 has 16 amino acids. Here the CDR3 DNA reads TGCGCCAGCAGCTTGGCCTTAGCGGGAGACGCCTACGAGCAGTACTTC. It codes for CASSLALAGDAYEQYF.

The J gene is TRBJ1-5, the V gene TRBV5-7; maybe TRBD1 (6 bases). TRBV5-7 is annotated as an ORF whose role is uncertain. The V end was cut by 2 bases, the J end by 4 bases, with 10 bases between. This CDR3 is built from 14 residues. CDR3 in amino acids: CASSLGGGNQPQHF. The DNA for the CDR3 is TGTGCCAGCAGCTTAGGAGGGGGTAATCAGCCCCAGCATTTT.

CDR3 protein: CASSLVPGPGHEQYF. CDR3 in DNA: TGCGCCAGCAGCTTGGTGCCGGGACCCGGGCACGAGCAGTACTTC. The chain uses TRBV5-1 and TRBJ2-7, with D possibly being TRBD1 or TRBD2 (5 bases each). V lost 0 bases and J 5 bases, leaving 15 bases between the germline ends. Germline lookup yields CDR1 SGHRS and CDR2 YFSETQ. The CDR3 totals 15 residues.

The genes are TRBV28 and TRBJ1-2; TRBD1 is a possible D gene (6 bases). The CDR3 totals 13 residues. The V gene's germline CDR1 is MDHEN and CDR2 SYDVKM. The V end was cut by 7 bases, the J end by 4 bases, with 13 bases between. The DNA of the CDR3 is TGTGCCAGCAATCTTGGACAGATCTATGGCTACACCTTC. Translation gives CASNLGQIYGYTF.

CDR3 loop: CASSRSGTGDSYEQYF. CDR3 DNA: TGTGCCAGCAGCAGGTCCGGGACAGGGGACTCCTACGAGCAGTACTTC. The chain uses TRBV5-8 and TRBJ2-7, with 10 positions matching TRBD1. There are 16 residues in the CDR3. Germline V gene data show CDR1 as SGHTS and CDR2 as YDEGEE. The trim removed 4 bases at V and 0 bases at J, leaving 7 bases unmatched.

The count of this clone is one. The sample carries other DNA sequences with the same CDR3. The V call is TRBV6-5, the J call TRBJ2-7; unclear D gene. Trimming cost V 2 bases and J 7 bases, with 6 bases left between them. CDR3 size: 11 residues. Looked up from germline, CDR1 is MNHEY and CDR2 is SVGAGI. CDR3 coding DNA: TGTGCCAGCAGTTACGGCCAAGAGCAGTACTTC. It codes for CASSYGQEQYF.

In this sample, this clone turned up once. The chain is built from TRBV28 and TRBJ2-1, with a weak D call TRBD1 (5 bases). The V and J ends lost 8 bases and 4 bases respectively, with 18 bases between them. Germline CDR1 and CDR2: MDHEN and SYDVKM. CDR3 length: 15 amino acids. CDR3 in DNA: TGTGCCAGCGCCAAGGGCGACAGAGCATACAATGAGCAGTTCTTC. Translating it yields CASAKGDRAYNEQFF.

V gene TRBV6-6 combines with J gene TRBJ2-7, with TRBD1 matching over 8 bases. Germline V gene sequence: CDR1 MNHNY, CDR2 SVGAGI (reference sequence). CDR3 size: 15 residues. With 6 bases clipped from V and 2 bases from J, the junction kept 9 bases outside the gene matches. The CDR3 protein is CASSSMDRVPYEQYF. CDR3 bases: TGTGCCAGCAGCTCCATGGACAGGGTCCCCTACGAGCAGTACTTC.

This chain uses TRBV28 with TRBJ1-5; no definite D call. CDR3 length: 16 residues. Trimming left V 2 bases short and J 3 bases short, with 14 bases between. The germline V gene encodes CDR1 MDHEN and CDR2 SYDVKM. CDR3 sequence: CASSLTSSGHNQPQHF. CDR3 nucleotide sequence: TGTGCCAGCAGTTTAACTTCTTCCGGCCACAATCAGCCCCAGCATTTT.

V and J are TRBV10-3 and TRBJ2-7; D gene ambiguous. The length of the CDR3 is 18 residues. V was clipped by 0 bases and J by 7 bases, with 25 bases between them. Germline V lookup: CDR1 ENHRY, CDR2 SYGVKD. CDR3 sequence: CAISESMAQSPVPGEQYF. The CDR3 nucleotides read TGTGCCATCAGTGAGTCGATGGCCCAGAGCCCCGTGCCTGGTGAGCAGTACTTC.

V usage is TRBV18 and J usage is TRBJ1-2; D may be TRBD1 (5 bases). Trimming took off 8 bases at V and 2 bases at J, with 15 bases between the two ends. Germline V gene sequence: CDR1 KGHSH, CDR2 LQKENI. This CDR3 contains 14 residues. CDR3 nucleotides: TGTGCCAGCCGCTGGGGACGGGAGAACTATGGCTACACCTTC. It is translated as CASRWGRENYGYTF.

The chain joins TRBV5-1 to TRBJ2-3, with D unresolved. Germline V CDR1 and CDR2: SGHRS, YFSETQ. This CDR3 is built from 13 residues. V was pared by 1 base and J by 4 bases, with 7 bases between. Here the CDR3 DNA reads TGCGCCAGCAGCTTGTTTGTGGCAGATACGCAGTATTTT. Amino acids: CASSLFVADTQYF.

This clone was observed a single time. The chain combines TRBV6-6 with TRBJ2-5; tentative D call: TRBD1 (5 bases). Germline V gives CDR1 MNHNY, CDR2 SVGAGI (reference sequence). The CDR3 spans 13 residues. Trimming took off 2 bases at V and 3 bases at J, with 7 bases between the two ends. The CDR3 here is CASSYPQEETQYF. CDR3 nucleotides: TGTGCCAGCAGTTACCCACAGGAAGAGACCCAGTACTTC.

The chain carries TRBV11-2 and TRBJ2-2; perhaps D is TRBD1 or TRBD2 (5 bases each). Germline V gene data show CDR1 as SGHAT and CDR2 as FQNNGV. V was cut by 4 bases and J by 0 bases, with 18 bases left in between. The CDR3 totals 18 residues. CDR3 sequence reads: CASSSLKRGGPNTGELFF. Here the CDR3 DNA reads TGTGCCAGCAGCTCCCTGAAGAGGGGCGGGCCGAACACCGGGGAGCTGTTTTTT.

The chain uses TRBV7-8 and TRBJ1-2; no definite D call. With 1 base removed from V and 4 bases from J, the gap between germline ends came to 10 bases. In germline, CDR1 is SGHVS, CDR2 FQNEAQ. The CDR3 runs to 14 residues. The chain's CDR3 is CASSLGVSPYGYTF. The CDR3 DNA follows: TGTGCCAGCAGCTTAGGGGTGTCTCCCTATGGCTACACCTTC.

This clone was recorded a few times. The chain combines TRBV6-6 with TRBJ1-5; D perhaps matches TRBD1 (6 bases). Trimming removed 8 bases at V and 4 bases at J, with 12 bases between. CDR1 is MNHNY and CDR2 is SVGAGI in the germline V gene (reference sequence). CDR3 size: 13 residues. DNA of the CDR3: TGTGCCAGCCGAACAGGGCCGAATCAGCCCCAGCATTTT. Translated, it gives CASRTGPNQPQHF.

The sample holds one count of this clone. The chain uses TRBV6-5 and TRBJ2-7; 12 positions match TRBD1. The V gene's germline CDR1 is MNHEY and CDR2 SVGAGI. Trimming removed 7 bases from V and 8 bases from J; junction bases left unmatched: 12. The CDR3 covers 15 residues. The CDR3: CASTDGDRGRPQQYF. The CDR3, as DNA: TGTGCCAGCACCGACGGGGACAGGGGGCGCCCTCAGCAGTACTTC.

The rearrangement joins TRBV6-5 to TRBJ1-2; TRBD1 agrees at 8 bases. V shed 6 bases and J 12 bases; nucleotides not matched to a gene: 12. The CDR3 sequence is 13 residues long. Germline values: CDR1 MNHEY, CDR2 SVGAGI. The chain's CDR3 is CASSRTRGDRNTF. CDR3 nucleotide sequence: TGTGCCAGCAGCCGGACAAGGGGGGACAGGAACACCTTC.

V is TRBV10-3 and J is TRBJ2-2, with D perhaps matching TRBD1 (5 bases). The V end was cut by 4 bases, the J end by 4 bases, with 10 bases between. The germline V gene encodes CDR1 ENHRY and CDR2 SYGVKD. This CDR3 spans 14 amino acids. The CDR3 region is CAISVQGLTGELFF. The CDR3 DNA sequence: TGTGCCATCAGTGTGCAGGGCCTCACCGGGGAGCTGTTTTTT.

The V gene is TRBV5-1, the J gene TRBJ2-1; no clear D. The germline V gene has CDR1 SGHRS and CDR2 YFSETQ. V was cut by 1 base and J by 0 bases, with 11 bases left in between. This CDR3 spans 16 amino acids. CDR3 DNA sequence: TGCGCCAGCAGCTTGTCTCAGATGAGCTCCTACAATGAGCAGTTCTTC. As protein: CASSLSQMSSYNEQFF.

The V gene is TRBV2, the J gene TRBJ2-3; D possibly matches TRBD1 or TRBD2 (5 bases each). Germline assignment: CDR1 SNHLY and CDR2 FYNNEI. V was trimmed by 11 bases and J by 4 bases, leaving 22 bases between them. The CDR3 has 15 amino acids. This CDR3 reads CASRGTRVRADTQYF. DNA for the CDR3: TGTGCCTCTAGAGGAACCAGGGTGCGGGCAGATACGCAGTATTTT.

This clone appeared once. The V call is TRBV9, the J call TRBJ2-1; D not resolved. CDR1 is SGDLS and CDR2 is YYNGEE in the germline V gene. The V end was cut by 3 bases, the J end by 0 bases, with 19 bases between. The CDR3 has 18 amino acids. The CDR3 is CASSDPRGSLISYNEQFF. In nucleotides, the CDR3 is TGTGCCAGCAGCGACCCGCGTGGCTCTTTGATCTCCTACAATGAGCAGTTCTTC. Variable domain in full (rest from reference TRBV9 and TRBJ2-1): DSGVTQTPKHLITATGQRVTLRCSPRSGDLSVYWYQQSLDQGLQFLIQYYNGEERAKGNILERFSAQQFPDLHSELNLSSLELGDSALYFCASSDPRGSLISYNEQFFGPGTRLTVL.

V usage is TRBV18 and J usage is TRBJ2-7; no clear D. The germline CDR1 and CDR2 sequences are KGHSH and LQKENI. The ends were cut back, 3 bases at V and 5 bases at J, with 11 bases in the middle. The CDR3 has 13 residues. The CDR3 loop reads CASSPGNRHEQYF. For the CDR3, the DNA is TGTGCCAGCTCACCTGGCAACCGCCACGAGCAGTACTTC.

The V call is TRBV5-1, the J call TRBJ2-7, with unresolved D. The CDR3 sequence is 13 residues long. V was clipped by 5 bases and J by 3 bases, with 12 bases between them. CDR1 is SGHRS and CDR2 is YFSETQ in the germline V gene. The CDR3 DNA is TGCGCCAGCAGAAGGACCGCAGACTACGAGCAGTACTTC. This gives the protein CASRRTADYEQYF.

The V and J genes are TRBV7-2 and TRBJ2-7, with a possible D match to TRBD2 (6 bases). The germline gives CDR1 SGHTA, CDR2 FQGNSA. The CDR3 spans 15 residues. Trimming cost V 3 bases and J 2 bases, with 14 bases left between them. As DNA, the CDR3 is TGTGCCAGCAGCTTGGGGGGAATAATCGCCTACGAGCAGTACTTC. The encoded protein is CASSLGGIIAYEQYF.

The rearrangement joins TRBV18 to TRBJ2-6; 11 bases agree with TRBD1. CDR1 is KGHSH, CDR2 LQKENI, per germline. This CDR3 has 16 amino acids. J lost 2 bases, V lost 6 bases, and 3 bases had no gene match. CDR3 residues: CASSRTGGAGANVLTF. CDR3 in DNA: TGTGCCAGCTCCCGGACAGGGGGCGCTGGGGCCAACGTCCTGACTTTC.